The sequence of this TCR beta chain was determined in a study of radiotherapy plus CTLA-4 blockade in lung cancer. Turning to the study itself: An objective response was seen in 18% of patients, and disease control in about 30%.

Findings and caveats of the study: Researchers report tumor-derived TCR clones expanding in blood after radiotherapy plus ipilimumab.

Receiving focal radiation plus CTLA-4 blockade with ipilimumab were patients who had chemo-refractory metastatic non-small-cell lung cancer. This clone turned up a few times. What it binds is unknown. Clones were sequenced by immunoSEQ multiplex PCR, and TCRdb holds only the in-frame ones, with some missing. The sample holds 89,000 or so clones; more than 75% are singletons and the top ten take nearly 3.5%. The CDR3 contains 15 residues. CDR1 is SSHAT, CDR2 FNYEAQ, per germline (reference sequence). V shed 5 bases, J shed 7 bases, and the junction held 11 bases outside the gene matches. The sequence was collected from a human donor with non-small cell lung cancer who had a partial response to radiotherapy plus ipilimumab. Sequencing was performed on peripheral blood, taken from a patient treated with radiotherapy plus ipilimumab. The chain links TRBV7-7 to TRBJ2-1; 7 bases match TRBD2. The CDR3 loop reads CASSASSGPGNEQFF. The CDR3 DNA sequence: TGTGCCAGCAGCGCTTCTAGCGGACCTGGGAATGAGCAGTTCTTC.